This TCR beta chain emerged from a study of T cells in Graves' hyperthyroidism and ophthalmopathy. V was clipped by 1 base and J by 13 bases, with 7 bases between them. This CDR3 comprises 10 residues. Researchers amplified the TCR beta CDR3 regions from RNA transcripts. The primer set for the first-round RT-PCR of the TCR CDR3 was HTBI. TCRdb re-called the multiplex PCR reads with MiXCR, one entry per CDR3 protein. There are hundreds of thousands of distinct CDR3 sequences in the sample; around 13% occur only once, and more than 8.5% lies in the top ten. Findings of the study overall: Most thyroid clonotypes expanded above 0.001 appeared in blood too.

This clonotype was picked up many times. Its antigen remains unidentified. PBMCs were derived from 10 ml fresh peripheral blood. The gene calls are TRBV12-3 or TRBV12-4 and TRBJ1-2; D ambiguous. The source of this sequence is a woman between 18 and 29 years old with Graves' hyperthyroidism. Specimen: blood. CDR3 residues: CASSLGPFTF. Here the CDR3 DNA reads TGTGCCAGCAGTTTAGGCCCTTTCACCTTC.